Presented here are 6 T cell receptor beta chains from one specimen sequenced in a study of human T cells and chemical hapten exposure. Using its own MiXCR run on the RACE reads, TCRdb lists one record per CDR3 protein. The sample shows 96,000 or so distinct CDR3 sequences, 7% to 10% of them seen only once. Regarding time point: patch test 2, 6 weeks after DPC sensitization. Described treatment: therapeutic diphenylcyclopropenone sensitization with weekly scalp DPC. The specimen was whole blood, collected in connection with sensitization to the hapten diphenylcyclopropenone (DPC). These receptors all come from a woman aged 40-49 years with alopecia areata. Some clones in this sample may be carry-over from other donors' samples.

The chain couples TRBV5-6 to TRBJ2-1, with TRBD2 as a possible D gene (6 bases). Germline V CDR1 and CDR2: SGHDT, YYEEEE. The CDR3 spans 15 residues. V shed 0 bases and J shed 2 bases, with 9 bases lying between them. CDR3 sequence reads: CASSLGRRAYNEQFF. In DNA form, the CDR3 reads TGTGCCAGCAGCTTGGGTAGGAGGGCCTACAATGAGCAGTTCTTC.

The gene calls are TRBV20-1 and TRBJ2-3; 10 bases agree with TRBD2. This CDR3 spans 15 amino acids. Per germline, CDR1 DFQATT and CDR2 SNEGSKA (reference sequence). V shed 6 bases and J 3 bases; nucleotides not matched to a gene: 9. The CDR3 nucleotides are TGCAGTGCGCGATCCGGGACTAGCGTTACAGATACGCAGTATTTT. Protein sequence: CSARSGTSVTDTQYF.

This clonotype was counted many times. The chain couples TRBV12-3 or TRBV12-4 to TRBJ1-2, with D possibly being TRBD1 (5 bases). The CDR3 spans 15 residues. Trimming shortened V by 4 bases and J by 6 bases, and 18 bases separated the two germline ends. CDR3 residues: CASSYTNRRLNGYTF. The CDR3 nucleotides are TGTGCCAGCAGTTATACGAACAGGCGATTAAATGGCTACACCTTC.

The CDR3 loop reads CASSQTGGRGEQYF. CDR3 DNA: TGTGCCAGTAGTCAAACAGGAGGGAGAGGCGAGCAGTACTTC. V and J are TRBV19 and TRBJ2-7; D is possibly TRBD2 (6 bases). V dropped 5 bases and J dropped 6 bases, with 17 bases sitting between them. Germline CDR1 reads LNHDA; CDR2 reads SQIVND (reference sequence). The CDR3 sequence is 14 residues long.

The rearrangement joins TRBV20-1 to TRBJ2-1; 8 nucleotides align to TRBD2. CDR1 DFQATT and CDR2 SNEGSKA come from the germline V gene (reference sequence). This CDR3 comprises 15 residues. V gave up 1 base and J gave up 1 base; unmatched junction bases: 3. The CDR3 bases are TGCAGTGCTAGAGCCAGCGGGGGTTCCTACAATGAGCAGTTCTTC. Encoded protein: CSARASGGSYNEQFF.

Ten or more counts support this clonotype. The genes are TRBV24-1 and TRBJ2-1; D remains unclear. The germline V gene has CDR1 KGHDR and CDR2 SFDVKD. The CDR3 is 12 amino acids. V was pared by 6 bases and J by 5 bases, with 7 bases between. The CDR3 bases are TGTGCCACCAGTCCACGGGACAATGAGCAGTTCTTC. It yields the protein CATSPRDNEQFF.